The present T cell receptor (beta chain) was sequenced within a study of T cells in narcolepsy. Study in general: Healthy controls were enrolled alongside patients with narcolepsy type 1 or type 2.

Clones were sequenced by immunoSEQ multiplex PCR, and TCRdb holds only the in-frame ones, with some missing. The sample yields 25,000 to 30,000 clones, approximately 77% seen once. Whole-study results and caveats: HCRT-specific and TRIB2-specific autoreactive clonotypes appeared among same-patient CSF and blood CD4+ clonotypes. Blood of same and different patients, but not healthy controls, reportedly held recurring autoreactive clonotypes.

The germline gives CDR1 SGHTA, CDR2 FQGNSA. The CDR3 has 13 residues. For this clone: Its antigen is unknown.

V gene TRBV7-2 combines with J gene TRBJ2-5; tentative D call: TRBD1 (6 bases). The DNA end lines up better with TRBJ2-7; the J call may be wrong. The sample was memory (CD45RA-) CD4+ T cells from blood. The clonotype was recovered from a human donor in good health. CDR3 sequence: CASSPRTAYEQYF. CDR3 in DNA: TGTGCCAGCAGCCCCCGGACAGCCTACGAGCAGTACTTC.